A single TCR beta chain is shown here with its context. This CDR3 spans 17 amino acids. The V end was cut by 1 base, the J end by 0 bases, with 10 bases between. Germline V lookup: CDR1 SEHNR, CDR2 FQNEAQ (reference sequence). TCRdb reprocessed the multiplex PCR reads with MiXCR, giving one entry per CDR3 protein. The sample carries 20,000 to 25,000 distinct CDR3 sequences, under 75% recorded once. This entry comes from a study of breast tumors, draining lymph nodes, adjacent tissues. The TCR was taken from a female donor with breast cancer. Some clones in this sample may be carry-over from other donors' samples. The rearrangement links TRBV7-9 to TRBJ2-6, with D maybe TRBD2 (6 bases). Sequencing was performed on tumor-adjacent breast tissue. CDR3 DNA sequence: TGTGCCAGCAGCTTAGAAGGCGGGATCTCTGGGGCCAACGTCCTGACTTTC. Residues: CASSLEGGISGANVLTF. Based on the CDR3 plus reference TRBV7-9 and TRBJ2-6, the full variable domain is DTGVSQNPRHKITKRGQNVTFRCDPISEHNRLYWYRQTLGQGPEFLTYFQNEAQLEKSRLLSDRFSAERPKGSFSTLEIQRTEQGDSAMYLCASSLEGGISGANVLTFGAGSRLTVL.